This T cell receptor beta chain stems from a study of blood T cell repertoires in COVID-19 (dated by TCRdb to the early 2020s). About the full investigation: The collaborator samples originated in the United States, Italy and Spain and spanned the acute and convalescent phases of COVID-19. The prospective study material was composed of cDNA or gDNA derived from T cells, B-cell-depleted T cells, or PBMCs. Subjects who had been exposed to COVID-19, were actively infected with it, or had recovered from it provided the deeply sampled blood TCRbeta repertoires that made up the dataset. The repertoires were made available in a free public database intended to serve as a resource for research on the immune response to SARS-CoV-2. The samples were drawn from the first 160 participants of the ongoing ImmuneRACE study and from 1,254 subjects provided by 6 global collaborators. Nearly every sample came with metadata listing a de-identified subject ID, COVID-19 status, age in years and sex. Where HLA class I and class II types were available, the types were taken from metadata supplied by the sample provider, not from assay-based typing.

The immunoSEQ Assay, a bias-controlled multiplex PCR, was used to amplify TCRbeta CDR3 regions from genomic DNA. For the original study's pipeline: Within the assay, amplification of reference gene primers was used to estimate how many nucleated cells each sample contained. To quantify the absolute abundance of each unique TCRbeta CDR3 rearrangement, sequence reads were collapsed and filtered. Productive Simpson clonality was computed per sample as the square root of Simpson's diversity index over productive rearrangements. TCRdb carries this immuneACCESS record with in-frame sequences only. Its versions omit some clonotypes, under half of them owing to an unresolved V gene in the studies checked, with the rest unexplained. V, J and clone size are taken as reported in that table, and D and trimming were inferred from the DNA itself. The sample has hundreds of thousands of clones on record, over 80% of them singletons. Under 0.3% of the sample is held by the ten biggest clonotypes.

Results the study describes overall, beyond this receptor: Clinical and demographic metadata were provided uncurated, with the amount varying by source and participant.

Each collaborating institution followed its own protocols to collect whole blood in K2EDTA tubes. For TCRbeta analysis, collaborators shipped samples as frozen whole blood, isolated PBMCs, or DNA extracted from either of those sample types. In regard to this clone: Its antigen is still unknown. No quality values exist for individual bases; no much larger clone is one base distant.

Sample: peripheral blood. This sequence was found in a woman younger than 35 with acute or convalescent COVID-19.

The encoded CDR3 is CASNDERRELFF. The DNA sequence is TGTGCCAGTAACGACGAGAGGAGGGAGCTGTTTTTT. The rearrangement joined TRBV19 to TRBJ2-2; confidence is insufficient to name the D gene. In the germline V gene (reference sequence), CDR1 corresponds to LNHDA and CDR2 to SQIVND. Including cysteine and phenylalanine, the CDR3 has 12 amino acids. Of the read, only the CDR3 DNA is kept; its 36 bases are in frame from base 1. V is shortened by 7 bases, J by 9 bases, and the region joining them spans 12 bases.